This TCR beta chain is from a study of T cell repertoires in cytomegalovirus infection. Turning to the study itself: Indications came from public TCR beta signatures; they pointed to CMV infection and to a matching HLA type. Study findings and constraints: The ex vivo response was dominated by HLA-C-restricted CMV-specific TCR beta clonotypes. Using cumulative public TCR beta family frequency, the authors identified those who carried CMV together with the relevant HLA.

MiXCR, applied by TCRdb to the reads, yields one record per CDR3 protein. The sample yields about 300,000 distinct CDR3 sequences, roughly 24% seen once. In this sample, this clonotype turned up a few times. No antigen is known for it. Trimming removed 3 bases from V and 2 bases from J, with 13 bases in between. Germline lookup yields CDR1 LNHDA and CDR2 SQIVND (reference sequence). The CDR3 has 15 residues. The chain combines TRBV19 with TRBJ2-5, with a tentative D call TRBD2 (6 bases). Specimen: PBMCs. The sequence derives from a human donor in good health (CMV status not recorded). Some clones in this sample may be carry-over from other donors' samples. The DNA of the CDR3 is TGTGCCAGTAGTATGATGGTCGGGGGACAAGAGACCCAGTACTTC. Protein: CASSMMVGGQETQYF. Full variable domain (outside the CDR3, taken from reference TRBV19 and TRBJ2-5): DGGITQSPKYLFRKEGQNVTLSCEQNLNHDAMYWYRQDPGQGLRLIYYSQIVNDFQKGDIAEGYSVSREKKESFPLTVTSAQKNPTAFYLCASSMMVGGQETQYFGPGTRLLVL.